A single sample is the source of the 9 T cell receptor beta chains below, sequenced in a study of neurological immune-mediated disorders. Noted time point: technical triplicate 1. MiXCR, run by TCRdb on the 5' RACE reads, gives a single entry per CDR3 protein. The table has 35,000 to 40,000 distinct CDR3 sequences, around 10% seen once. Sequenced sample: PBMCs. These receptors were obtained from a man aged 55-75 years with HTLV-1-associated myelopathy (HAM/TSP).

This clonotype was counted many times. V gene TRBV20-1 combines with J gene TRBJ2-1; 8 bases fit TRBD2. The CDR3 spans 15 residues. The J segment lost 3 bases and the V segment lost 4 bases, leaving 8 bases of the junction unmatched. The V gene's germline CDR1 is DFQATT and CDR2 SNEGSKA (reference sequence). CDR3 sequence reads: CSAIPGGRYYNEQFF. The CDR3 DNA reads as TGCAGTGCTATCCCGGGAGGGCGATACTACAATGAGCAGTTCTTC.

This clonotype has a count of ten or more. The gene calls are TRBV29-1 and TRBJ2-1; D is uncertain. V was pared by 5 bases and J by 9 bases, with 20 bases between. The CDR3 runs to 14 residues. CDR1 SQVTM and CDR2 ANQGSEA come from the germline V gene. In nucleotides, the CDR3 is TGCAGCGTTTCCCCTCAGACTGGACCCTTTGAGCAGTTCTTC. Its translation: CSVSPQTGPFEQFF.

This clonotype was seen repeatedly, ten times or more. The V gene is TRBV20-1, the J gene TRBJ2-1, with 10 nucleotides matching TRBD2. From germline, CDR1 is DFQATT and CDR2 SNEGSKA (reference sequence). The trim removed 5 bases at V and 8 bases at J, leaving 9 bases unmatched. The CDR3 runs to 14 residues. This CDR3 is CSAPRLAGNYEQFF. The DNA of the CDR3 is TGCAGTGCTCCTCGACTAGCGGGTAACTATGAGCAGTTCTTC.

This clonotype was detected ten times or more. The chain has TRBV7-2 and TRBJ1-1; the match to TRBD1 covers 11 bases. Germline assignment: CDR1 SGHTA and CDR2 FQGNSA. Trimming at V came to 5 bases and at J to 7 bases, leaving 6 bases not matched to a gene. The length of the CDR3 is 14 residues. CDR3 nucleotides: TGTGCCAGCAGCCAGGGACAGGGGGGGGTTGAAGCTTTCTTT. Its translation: CASSQGQGGVEAFF.

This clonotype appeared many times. This chain's CDR3 is CASSQVGTESYEQYF. The CDR3 region has the DNA TGTGCCAGCAGCCAGGTCGGGACGGAGTCCTACGAGCAGTACTTC. The chain links TRBV4-2 to TRBJ2-7; either TRBD1 or TRBD2 may fit D (5 bases each). The CDR3 is 15 amino acids. The V gene lost 3 bases and the J gene lost 1 base, with 13 bases spanning the gap. CDR1 and CDR2 (germline): LGHNA, YNFKEQ.

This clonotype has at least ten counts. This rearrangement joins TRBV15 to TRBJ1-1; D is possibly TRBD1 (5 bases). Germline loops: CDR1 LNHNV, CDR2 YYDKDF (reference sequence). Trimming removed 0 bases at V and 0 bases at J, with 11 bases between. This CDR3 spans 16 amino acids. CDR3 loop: CATSRDRGRVNTEAFF. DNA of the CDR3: TGTGCCACCAGCAGAGATCGGGGACGGGTGAACACTGAAGCTTTCTTT.

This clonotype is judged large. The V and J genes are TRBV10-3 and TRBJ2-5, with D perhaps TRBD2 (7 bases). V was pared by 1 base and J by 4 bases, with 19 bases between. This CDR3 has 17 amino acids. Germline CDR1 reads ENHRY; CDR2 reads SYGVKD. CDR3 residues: CAISEFVGAPGGETQYF. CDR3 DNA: TGTGCCATCAGTGAGTTTGTGGGGGCGCCGGGAGGAGAGACCCAGTACTTC.

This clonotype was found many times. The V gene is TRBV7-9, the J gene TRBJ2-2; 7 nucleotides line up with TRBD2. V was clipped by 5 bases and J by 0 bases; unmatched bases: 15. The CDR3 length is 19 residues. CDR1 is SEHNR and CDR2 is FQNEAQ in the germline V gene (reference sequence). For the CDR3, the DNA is TGTGCCAGCAGCGGTACGGATCCCGCTAGCGGAACGAACACCGGGGAGCTGTTTTTT. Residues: CASSGTDPASGTNTGELFF.

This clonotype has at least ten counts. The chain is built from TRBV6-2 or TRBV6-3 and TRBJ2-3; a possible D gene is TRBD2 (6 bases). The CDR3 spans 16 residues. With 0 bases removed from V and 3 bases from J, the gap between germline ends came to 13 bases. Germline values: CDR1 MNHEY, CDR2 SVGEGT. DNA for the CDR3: TGTGCCAGCAGTTACTCGCGGCTAGCGATGACAGATACGCAGTATTTT. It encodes CASSYSRLAMTDTQYF.